The 14 T cell receptor beta chains reported below all come from one sample, sequenced in a study of T cells and copy number aberrations in small-cell lung cancer. TCRdb's copy holds only in-frame clones and misses some; the assay was immunoSEQ multiplex PCR. The sample carries 2,500 to 3,000 clones, roughly 80% recorded once. Sequenced sample: normal tissue next to the tumor. The receptors stem from a man between 35 and 55 years old with small cell lung cancer.

The chain is built from TRBV4-3 and TRBJ1-2, with D perhaps TRBD1 (6 bases). CDR1 and CDR2 from the germline V gene are LGHNA and YSLEER. Trimming stripped 6 bases from V and 5 bases from J, with 19 bases between. The length of the CDR3 is 15 residues. CDR3 DNA sequence: TGCGCCAGCAGACTAGAAGACAGGCCTACTTATGGCTACACCTTC. Translated, it gives CASRLEDRPTYGYTF.

This chain uses TRBV6-4 with TRBJ2-1; D might be TRBD1 (7 bases). Between the trimmed V and J ends, which lost 5 bases and 7 bases, there was a span of 18 bases. The CDR3 is 15 amino acids. Germline-derived CDR1 and CDR2 are MRHNA and SNTAGT. CDR3: CASSSYRGAGNEQFF. The CDR3 bases are TGTGCCAGCAGTTCCTACAGGGGCGCGGGGAATGAGCAGTTCTTC.

The chain has TRBV28 and TRBJ1-1; D not resolved. V was shortened by 5 bases and J by 0 bases, with 10 bases between the two germline ends. Germline V gives CDR1 MDHEN, CDR2 SYDVKM. The CDR3 is made up of 14 amino acids. CDR3 sequence (DNA): TGTGCCAGCAGTCCTACAGCTATGAACACTGAAGCTTTCTTT. Protein: CASSPTAMNTEAFF.

This clone appeared once. This sequence joins TRBV6-4 and TRBJ2-3; D tentatively fits TRBD1 or TRBD2 (5 bases each). V shed 1 base and J shed 1 base, with 6 bases lying between them. There are 14 residues in the CDR3. The germline CDR1 and CDR2 sequences are MRHNA and SNTAGT. CDR3 loop: CASSDLGGTDTQYF. As DNA, the CDR3 is TGTGCCAGCAGTGACTTGGGGGGCACAGATACGCAGTATTTT.

The chain joins TRBV6-5 to TRBJ2-2; TRBD1 is a possible D gene (5 bases). Trimming shortened V by 5 bases and J by 6 bases, and 13 bases separated the two germline ends. This CDR3 region has 14 residues. CDR1 is MNHEY and CDR2 is SVGAGI in the germline V gene. The CDR3 nucleotides read TGTGCCAGCAGTCCAACAGGTTCCCCCGGGGAGCTGTTTTTT. Translation: CASSPTGSPGELFF.

This clone has a single count. An end of the junction differs from the germline gene, which may be a read error. This sample also contains other DNA sequences that code for the same CDR3. The gene calls are TRBV9 and TRBJ2-3; 7 bases map to TRBD2. CDR1 SGDLS and CDR2 YYNGEE come from the germline V gene. CDR3 length: 15 residues. The CDR3 sequence: CASSVLTGGADTQYF. In nucleotides, the CDR3 is TGTGCCAGCAGCGTTCTAACGGGAGGAGCAGATACACAGTATTTT. Full variable domain (rest looked up from reference TRBV9 and TRBJ2-3): DSGVTQTPKHLITATGQRVTLRCSPRSGDLSVYWYQQSLDQGLQFLIQYYNGEERAKGNILERFSAQQFPDLHSELNLSSLELGDSALYFCASSVLTGGADTQYFGPGTRLTVL.

This chain uses TRBV30 with TRBJ1-5; a weak D match, TRBD1 (6 bases). The V and J ends lost 0 bases and 1 base respectively, with 13 bases between them. From germline, CDR1 is GTSNPN and CDR2 SVGIG (reference sequence). The CDR3 has 16 amino acids. The CDR3 nucleotides read TGTGCCTGGAGTGTACAGGGTTTAGGAAGCAATCAGCCCCAGCATTTT. Amino acid sequence: CAWSVQGLGSNQPQHF.

This clone was observed a handful of times. The V and J genes are TRBV6-5 and TRBJ2-1; a weak D match, TRBD2 (5 bases). This CDR3 has 12 residues. Germline V gives CDR1 MNHEY, CDR2 SVGAGI. Between the trimmed V and J ends, which lost 6 bases and 11 bases, there was a span of 14 bases. The CDR3 region has the DNA TGTGCCAGCAGGGACGTTCGAGGGCAGCAGTTCTTC. As protein: CASRDVRGQQFF.

For the CDR3, the DNA is TGTGCCAGCAGGCAGGACAGCGGTAATGAAAAACTGTTTTTT. Encoded protein: CASRQDSGNEKLFF. The rearrangement uses TRBV2 and TRBJ1-4, with a weak D call TRBD1 (6 bases). V lost 6 bases and J 4 bases, leaving 12 bases between the germline ends. The CDR3 runs 14 residues. In germline, CDR1 is SNHLY, CDR2 FYNNEI.

The rearrangement joins TRBV5-5 to TRBJ2-1, with D tentatively TRBD2 (5 bases). The CDR3 is 14 residues long. In germline, CDR1 is SGHKS, CDR2 YYEKEE (reference sequence). V was clipped by 3 bases and J by 2 bases, with 9 bases between them. CDR3 coding DNA: TGTGCCAGCAGCTATTTCGGGACCTACAATGAGCAGTTCTTC. Residues: CASSYFGTYNEQFF.

The V call is TRBV5-4, the J call TRBJ2-5; 9 bases agree with TRBD2. Germline V CDR1 and CDR2: SGHNT, YYREEE (reference sequence). This CDR3 comprises 16 residues. Trimming at V came to 0 bases and at J to 3 bases, leaving 6 bases not matched to a gene. The CDR3 DNA reads TGTGCCAGCAGCTTGGCGCGAGCGGGGGGAGAAGAGACCCAGTACTTC. Its translation: CASSLARAGGEETQYF.

V gene TRBV2 combines with J gene TRBJ2-5; D ambiguous. CDR3 length: 13 residues. Germline CDR1 reads SNHLY; CDR2 reads FYNNEI. Trimming stripped 4 bases from V and 5 bases from J, with 11 bases between. The CDR3 is CASSAAQRETQYF. CDR3 sequence (DNA): TGTGCCAGCAGTGCGGCCCAAAGGGAGACCCAGTACTTC.

The J gene is TRBJ1-3, the V gene TRBV11-3; D is ambiguous. V lost 5 bases and J lost 4, with 12 bases in between. The length of the CDR3 is 14 residues. Germline loops: CDR1 SGHNT, CDR2 YENEEA. The CDR3 DNA reads TGTGCCAGCAGCCCTGGTTATGGGGGAAACACCATATATTTT. It encodes CASSPGYGGNTIYF.

The J gene is TRBJ2-7, the V gene TRBV2, with 15 nucleotides matching TRBD2. CDR1 is SNHLY and CDR2 is FYNNEI in the germline V gene. Trimming removed 4 bases from V and 7 bases from J; junction bases left unmatched: 5. The length of the CDR3 is 15 residues. CDR3 nucleotide sequence: TGTGCCAGCAGTGGGGGACTAGCGGGGGGAAGAGAGCAGTACTTC. Translating it yields CASSGGLAGGREQYF.